Listed here is a single TCR beta chain. Its specificity is not known. A clone one base away is much larger, so this may be a read error. This specimen belongs to a study of post-analysis software for immune sequencing data. Notes on the study in general: The study found TRBV5-6, TRBV5-1 and TRBV20-1 among roughly 5 TRBV segments more frequent in patients than controls.

Carried by the TCR beta cDNA libraries were unique molecular identifiers. Input amounts of roughly 0.85 to 11 million T cells were used. These gave roughly 0.5 million cDNA molecules, so each molecule approximated one T cell. TCRdb called the PCR reads again in MiXCR, with one record for every CDR3 protein. The sample comprises about 210,000 distinct CDR3 sequences, approximately 29% of which are singletons, and more than 3% rests with the top ten. Germline trimming cut 7 bases from V and 6 bases from J; bases unmatched to any gene: 12. Germline V gene data show CDR1 as MNHEY and CDR2 as SMNVEV (reference sequence). CDR3 length equals 16 residues.

The clonotype comes from a girl aged 2-17 years with multiple sclerosis. This chain joins TRBV27 and TRBJ2-1, with 10 bases identical to TRBD2. Sample: blood. The CDR3 region has the DNA TGTGCCAGCAAAGGAGCGCTCGGGACTAGCGTCAATGAGCAGTTCTTC. Translating it yields CASKGALGTSVNEQFF.